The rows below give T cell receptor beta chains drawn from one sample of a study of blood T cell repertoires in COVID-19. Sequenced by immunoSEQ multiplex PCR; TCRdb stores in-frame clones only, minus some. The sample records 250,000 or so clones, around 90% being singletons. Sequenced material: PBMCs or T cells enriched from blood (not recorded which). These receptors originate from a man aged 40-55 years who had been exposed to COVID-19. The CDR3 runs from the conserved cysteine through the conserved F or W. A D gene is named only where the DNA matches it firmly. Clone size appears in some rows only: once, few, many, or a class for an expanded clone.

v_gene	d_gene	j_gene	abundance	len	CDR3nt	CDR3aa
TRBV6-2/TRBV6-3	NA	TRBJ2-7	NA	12	TGTGCCAGCAGTGTGGACAGCTACGAGCAGTACTTC	CASSVDSYEQYF
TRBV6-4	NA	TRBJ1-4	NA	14	TGTGCCAGCAGTGAAGGGGGAACTAATGAAAAACTGTTTTTT	CASSEGGTNEKLFF
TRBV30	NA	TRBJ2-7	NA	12	TGTGCCTGGAGTATGGCCTTCTACGAGCAGTACTTC	CAWSMAFYEQYF
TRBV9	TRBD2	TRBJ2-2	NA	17	TGTGCCAGCAGCGTAGCTCGGGGGGGCCCGAACACCGGGGAGCTGTTTTTT	CASSVARGGPNTGELFF
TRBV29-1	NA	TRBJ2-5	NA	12	TGCAGCGCCGTACAGGGTCAAGAGACCCAGTACTTC	CSAVQGQETQYF
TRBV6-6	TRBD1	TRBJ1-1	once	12	TGTGCCAGCACCCAAGGGGAACAGGGGGCTTTCTTT	CASTQGEQGAFF
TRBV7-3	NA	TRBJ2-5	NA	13	TGTGCCAGCAGCTTTTTACCCGGGGAGACCCAGTACTTC	CASSFLPGETQYF
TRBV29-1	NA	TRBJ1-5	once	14	TGCAGCGTTGAAGGGACAAATAGCAATCAGCCCCAGCATTTT	CSVEGTNSNQPQHF
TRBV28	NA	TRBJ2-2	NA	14	TGTGCCAGCAGTTTTTTTCTGGGCCCCGGGGAGCTGTTTTTT	CASSFFLGPGELFF
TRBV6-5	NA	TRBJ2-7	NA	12	TGTGCCAGCAGGCCGAGCTCCTACGAGCAGTACTTC	CASRPSSYEQYF
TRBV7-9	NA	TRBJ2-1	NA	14	TGTGCCAGCAGCCCTCGGACTACCCACAATGAGCAGTTCTTC	CASSPRTTHNEQFF
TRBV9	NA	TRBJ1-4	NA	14	TGTGCCAGCAGTCTGGGGCTGGGTAATGAAAAACTGTTTTTT	CASSLGLGNEKLFF
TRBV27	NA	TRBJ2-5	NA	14	TGTGCCAGCAAAAGGGGTGGAATGCAAGAGACCCAGTACTTC	CASKRGGMQETQYF
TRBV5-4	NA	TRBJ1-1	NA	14	TGTGCCAGCAGCTCTGAGTCATCCCAACCTGAAGCTTTCTTT	CASSSESSQPEAFF
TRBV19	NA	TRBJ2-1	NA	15	TGTGCCAGTAGTTCGGACGGGAGCTCCTACAATGAGCAGTTCTTC	CASSSDGSSYNEQFF
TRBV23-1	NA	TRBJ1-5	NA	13	TGCGCCAGCAAGCAACAGGGCTTTGAGCCCCAGCATTTT	CASKQQGFEPQHF
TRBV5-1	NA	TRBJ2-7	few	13	TGCGCCATGTGGGGGGGCGCCCCGGGGGAGCAGTACTTC	CAMWGGAPGEQYF
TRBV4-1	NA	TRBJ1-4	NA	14	TGCGCCAGCAGCCAAAGTAGCGTTGGGGAAAAACTGTTTTTT	CASSQSSVGEKLFF